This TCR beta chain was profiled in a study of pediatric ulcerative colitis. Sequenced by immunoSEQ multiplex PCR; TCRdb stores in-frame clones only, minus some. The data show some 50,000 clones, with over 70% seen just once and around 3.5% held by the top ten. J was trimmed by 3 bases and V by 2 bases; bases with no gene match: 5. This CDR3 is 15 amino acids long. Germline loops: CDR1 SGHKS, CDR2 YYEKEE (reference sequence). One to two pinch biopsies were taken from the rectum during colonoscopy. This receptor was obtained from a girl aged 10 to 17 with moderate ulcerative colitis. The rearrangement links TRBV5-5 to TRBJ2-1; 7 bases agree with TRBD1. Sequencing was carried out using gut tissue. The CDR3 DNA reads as TGTGCCAGCAGCTTAACAGGGGACCACTACAATGAGCAGTTCTTC. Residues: CASSLTGDHYNEQFF.